This TCR beta chain was recorded in a study of PD-1 blockade in classical Hodgkin lymphoma. Note on this clone: Antigen unknown.

Sample time point: cycle 4 day 1 (C4D1), after 5 to 7 weeks of nivolumab. Each and every patient relapsed after autologous stem cell transplantation, and patients got differing brentuximab vedotin exposure. Study-wide results and limits: Newly diagnosed patients were reported to exhibit reduced baseline TCR diversity relative to healthy donors.

The CDR3 contains 15 residues. Germline V CDR1 and CDR2: SGHRS, YFSETQ. Trimming removed 3 bases at V and 2 bases at J, with 11 bases between. Using immunoSEQ multiplex PCR, the repertoire was profiled, and TCRdb retains in-frame clones only, with some absent. The sample has about 61,000 clones, about 85% seen once. The source is a human donor with classical Hodgkin lymphoma. The chain is built from TRBV5-1 and TRBJ2-2, with D hard to call. This sample comprised peripheral blood mononuclear cells (PBMCs), obtained before the fourth cycle of nivolumab. CDR3 bases: TGCGCCAGCAGCTATGGCGCGGTTAACACCGGGGAGCTGTTTTTT. Protein sequence: CASSYGAVNTGELFF.